These 9 T cell receptor beta chains were sequenced from one sample in a study of multiple sclerosis patients with progressive multifocal leukoencephalopathy. Time point reported: before natalizumab initiation. The repertoire was sequenced with immunoSEQ multiplex PCR; TCRdb's copy has only in-frame clones and lacks some. The top ten clones hold 1.9% of a sample with about 32,000 clones, around 93% of them seen once. Material for sequencing was PBMCs. Source of these receptors: a man aged 30 to 39 with multiple sclerosis.

The genes are TRBV7-6 and TRBJ1-2; 8 bases are a match to TRBD1. Unmatched junction bases numbered 8, after V lost 1 base and J lost 4 bases. Germline lookup yields CDR1 SGHVS and CDR2 FNYEAQ. The CDR3 is 16 amino acids. CDR3 protein: CASSLGQGASGYGYTF. CDR3 in DNA: TGTGCCAGCAGCTTAGGGCAGGGGGCGAGCGGCTATGGCTACACCTTC.

The V call is TRBV27, the J call TRBJ2-1, with TRBD2 identical over 9 bases. After removal of 6 bases from V and 5 bases from J, the junction contained 14 bases not matched to a gene. Germline CDR1 and CDR2: MNHEY and SMNVEV (reference sequence). The CDR3 has 17 amino acids. CDR3 protein: CASSPFLEREAHNEQFF. CDR3 nucleotide sequence: TGTGCCAGCAGCCCCTTCCTTGAGCGGGAGGCCCACAATGAGCAGTTCTTC.

In nucleotides, the CDR3 is TGTGCCAGCAGTTTAGACCGGGACTACTACAATGAGCAGTTCTTC. Residues: CASSLDRDYYNEQFF. The chain uses TRBV5-6 and TRBJ2-1; TRBD2 agrees at 7 bases. Germline CDR1 reads SGHDT; CDR2 reads YYEEEE. The ends lost 5 bases at V and 3 bases at J; junction bases unmatched: 8. The CDR3 loop spans 15 amino acids. The whole variable domain, filled in from reference TRBV5-6 and TRBJ2-1, reads DAGVTQSPTHLIKTRGQQVTLRCSPKSGHDTVSWYQQALGQGPQFIFQYYEEEERQRGNFPDRFSGHQFPNYSSELNVNALLLGDSALYLCASSLDRDYYNEQFFGPGTRLTVL.

The chain is built from TRBV4-1 and TRBJ2-1, with D hard to call. The CDR3 has 12 residues. Trimming shortened V by 2 bases and J by 9 bases, and 8 bases separated the two germline ends. CDR1 MGHRA and CDR2 YSYEKL come from the germline V gene. The CDR3: CASSQPPGEQFF. The CDR3, as DNA: TGCGCCAGCAGCCAACCCCCAGGTGAGCAGTTCTTC.

The genes are TRBV11-1 and TRBJ2-7; 7 bases agree with TRBD1. The CDR3 loop spans 13 amino acids. Germline values: CDR1 SGHAT, CDR2 FQDESV (reference sequence). With 8 bases clipped from V and 4 bases from J, the junction kept 8 bases outside the gene matches. CDR3 residues: CASGLDREYEQYF. CDR3 DNA sequence: TGTGCCAGCGGGTTAGACAGGGAGTACGAGCAGTACTTC.

V and J are TRBV7-2 and TRBJ2-5; 9 nucleotides match TRBD1. With V trimmed by 3 bases and J by 5 bases, 4 bases remained unmatched. The CDR3 consists of 14 residues. Germline-derived CDR1 and CDR2 are SGHTA and FQGNSA. CDR3 DNA sequence: TGTGCCAGCAGCTTTTGGACAGGGGAGGAGACCCAGTACTTC. Translated: CASSFWTGEETQYF.

The gene calls are TRBV14 and TRBJ1-2; TRBD1 might be the D (6 bases). The length of the CDR3 is 14 residues. The germline CDR1 and CDR2 sequences are SGHDN and FVKESK. Trimming removed 0 bases at V and 7 bases at J, with 12 bases between. The CDR3 loop is CASSQEPGAGGYTF. The CDR3 region has the DNA TGTGCCAGCAGCCAAGAACCGGGGGCGGGTGGCTACACCTTC.

This clone was recorded once. The rearrangement joins TRBV25-1 to TRBJ1-1; 7 bases line up with TRBD1. V was clipped by 7 bases and J by 4 bases; unmatched bases: 3. CDR3 length equals 12 residues. The germline V gene has CDR1 MGHDK and CDR2 SYGVNS. CDR3 in amino acids: CASTSGGTEAFF. In DNA, the CDR3 is TGTGCCAGCACCTCAGGGGGCACTGAAGCTTTCTTT.

The J gene is TRBJ1-1, the V gene TRBV13; D is unresolved. This CDR3 region has 13 residues. The germline V gene encodes CDR1 PRHDT and CDR2 FYEKMQ (reference sequence). V was shortened by 2 bases and J by 5 bases, with 9 bases between the two germline ends. CDR3 sequence reads: CASSLNEGTEAFF. The CDR3 region has the DNA TGTGCCAGCAGCTTAAACGAGGGAACTGAAGCTTTCTTT. Full variable domain (missing parts from reference TRBV13 and TRBJ1-1): AAGVIQSPRHLIKEKRETATLKCYPIPRHDTVYWYQQGPGQDPQFLISFYEKMQSDKGSIPDRFSAQQFSDYHSELNMSSLELGDSALYFCASSLNEGTEAFFGQGTRLTVV.